This T cell receptor beta chain originates from a study of blood T cells in healthy people across ages (dated by TCRdb to 2013 to 2016). About the full investigation: In model experiments, roughly one uniquely barcoded TCR beta cDNA molecule per two T cells was captured by template switching. Two additional independent replicas of 1 million unique cDNA reads from the same blood draw were analyzed for two donors (one aged 18 to 30 and one aged 80 or older). The study measured age-related changes in TCR beta repertoire diversity using deep sequencing normalized with unique cDNA molecular identifiers. Donors of different ages were randomly distributed across sequencing lanes to avoid experimental bias. The donors were split into four age groups: young (average around 15 years), middle-aged (39), aged (more than 60) and long-lived (roughly 80).

Comments on this clonotype: Its specific antigen is unknown. No base-level quality is on record; no much larger clone is a single base apart.

Donors were approximately 42 systemically healthy Caucasian individuals from Russia aged roughly 6 to 95 years. Approximately 9 milliliters of peripheral blood were collected from each donor into EDTA-treated Vacutainer tubes. PBMCs were isolated by Ficoll-Paque density-gradient centrifugation, with at least 6 million obtained per sample. Total RNA was extracted from PBMCs with Trizol reagent, with at least 5 micrograms obtained per sample. Naive CD45RAhigh/CD27high T cell percentages were measured by flow cytometry on a PBMC aliquot from every donor. The CDR3 sequence holds 12 residues, the cysteine and phenylalanine included. This entry keeps only the CDR3 DNA: 36 bases, framed from base 1. Based on the germline V gene (reference sequence), the CDR1 and CDR2 sequences are LGHDT and YNNKEL. V drops 2 bases and J drops 7 bases, leaving 6 bases in between. The method was 5' RACE. TCRdb shows the sequencer as Illumina HiSeq 2500. A second roughly 6 to 12 cycle PCR used a sample-barcoded 5' primer and a J-beta primer mix. A template-switch 5' adaptor carrying 12 random nucleotides introduced a unique molecular identifier onto each TCR beta cDNA molecule. Each sample yielded at least 3 million CDR3-containing paired-end reads. First-strand cDNA was synthesized from all RNA with the Mint cDNA synthesis kit, primed by a TRBC-specific oligonucleotide. Following uracil-DNA glycosylase treatment, a first 18-cycle PCR with universal primers M1SS and BC2_uni_R was performed on all cDNA. Per the source publication's procedure: For normalization, 1 million high-quality reads were randomly selected from each sample, with every read carrying a distinct molecular identifier. Instead of being binned into consensus sequences, reads with shared molecular identifiers were discarded. CDR3 identification, clonotype clustering and error correction used MiTCR with a Q25 quality threshold and the strictest error-elimination algorithm. A nonparametric unseen species model with Euler transformation was used to estimate a lower bound on total TCR beta diversity. TCRdb redid the processing of the public reads, applying fastp at Q25 and MiXCR, and retained in-frame beta chains. Identical CDR3 protein sequences are pooled into one entry, listed with their most common genes and DNA. These V and J calls derive from TCRdb rather than the authors' analysis. Recorded for this sample are around 1.5 million distinct CDR3 sequences; 42% of them occurred a single time. Jointly, the top ten make up approximately 7.9% of the sample.

Here is what the overall study found, with its caveats: A strong correlation was found between observed TCR beta diversity and the percentage of naive T cells measured by flow cytometry. Conclusive comparison of naive and antigen-experienced compartments was prevented by the profiling of bulk unsorted PBMCs. Observed TCR beta diversity per million T cells fell roughly linearly with age, and a significant reduction was already apparent by age roughly 40. Estimates of total diversity from one million sequenced T cells were regarded as lower bounds and underestimates. Compared with the aged group, the long-lived group had more naive CD4+ T cells, fewer expanded clones and increased TCR diversity, a pattern suggesting age selection. The CMV infection status of donors was not known, potentially confounding age-related changes in expanded clonotypes.

The receptor's source is a woman aged 18-29 years in good health. Sequencing used blood. The V gene is TRBV3-1 and the J gene is TRBJ2-1, with the identity of the D gene unclear. The CDR3 has the sequence CASSQKGNEQFF. The base sequence is TGTGCCAGCAGCCAAAAAGGGAATGAGCAGTTCTTC.